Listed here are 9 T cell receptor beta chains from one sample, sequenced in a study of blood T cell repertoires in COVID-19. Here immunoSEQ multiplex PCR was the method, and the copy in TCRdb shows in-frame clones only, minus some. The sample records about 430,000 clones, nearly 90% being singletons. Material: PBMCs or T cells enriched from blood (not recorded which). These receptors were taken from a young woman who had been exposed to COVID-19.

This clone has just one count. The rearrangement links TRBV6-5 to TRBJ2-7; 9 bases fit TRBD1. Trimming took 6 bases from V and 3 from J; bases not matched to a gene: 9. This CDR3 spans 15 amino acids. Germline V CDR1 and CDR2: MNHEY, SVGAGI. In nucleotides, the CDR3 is TGTGCCAGCAGAGCATTACCGGGACAGGGCTACGAGCAGTACTTC. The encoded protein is CASRALPGQGYEQYF.

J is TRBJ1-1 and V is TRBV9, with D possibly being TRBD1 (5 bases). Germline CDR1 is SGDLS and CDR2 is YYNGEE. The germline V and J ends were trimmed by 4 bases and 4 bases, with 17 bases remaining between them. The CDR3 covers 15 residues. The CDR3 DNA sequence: TGTGCCAGCAGCCCAGAGGGGCGGGGGGGCACTGAAGCTTTCTTT. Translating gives CASSPEGRGGTEAFF. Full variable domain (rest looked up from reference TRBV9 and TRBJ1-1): DSGVTQTPKHLITATGQRVTLRCSPRSGDLSVYWYQQSLDQGLQFLIQYYNGEERAKGNILERFSAQQFPDLHSELNLSSLELGDSALYFCASSPEGRGGTEAFFGQGTRLTVV.

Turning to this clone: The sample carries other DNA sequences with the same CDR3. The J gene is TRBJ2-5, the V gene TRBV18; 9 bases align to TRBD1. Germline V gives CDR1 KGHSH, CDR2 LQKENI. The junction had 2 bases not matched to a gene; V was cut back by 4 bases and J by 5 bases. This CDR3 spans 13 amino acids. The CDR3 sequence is CASSLGQGETQYF. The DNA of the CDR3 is TGTGCCAGCTCACTGGGACAGGGCGAGACCCAGTACTTC. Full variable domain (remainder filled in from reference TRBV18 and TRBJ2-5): NAGVMQNPRHLVRRRGQEARLRCSPMKGHSHVYWYRQLPEEGLKFMVYLQKENIIDESGMPKERFSAEFPKEGPSILRIQQVVRGDSAAYFCASSLGQGETQYFGPGTRLLVL.

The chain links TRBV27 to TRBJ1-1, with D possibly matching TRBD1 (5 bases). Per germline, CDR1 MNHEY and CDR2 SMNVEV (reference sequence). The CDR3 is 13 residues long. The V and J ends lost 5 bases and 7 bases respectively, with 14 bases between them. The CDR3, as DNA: TGTGCCAGCAGTGCCCCGGGGGGGGTTGAAGCTTTCTTT. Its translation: CASSAPGGVEAFF.

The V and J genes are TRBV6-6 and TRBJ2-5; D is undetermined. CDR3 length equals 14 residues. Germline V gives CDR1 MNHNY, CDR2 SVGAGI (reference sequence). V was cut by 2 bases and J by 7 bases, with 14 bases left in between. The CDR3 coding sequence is TGTGCCAGCAGTTACGGCACCACCGGCGGGACCCAGTACTTC. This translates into CASSYGTTGGTQYF.

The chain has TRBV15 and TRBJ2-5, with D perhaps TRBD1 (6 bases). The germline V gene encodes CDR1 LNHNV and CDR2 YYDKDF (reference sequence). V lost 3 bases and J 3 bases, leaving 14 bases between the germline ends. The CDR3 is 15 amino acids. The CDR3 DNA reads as TGTGCCACCAGCAGGGTTACAGGGATGGAAGAGACCCAGTACTTC. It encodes CATSRVTGMEETQYF. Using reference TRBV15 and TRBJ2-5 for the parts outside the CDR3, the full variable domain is DAMVIQNPRYQVTQFGKPVTLSCSQTLNHNVMYWYQQKSSQAPKLLFHYYDKDFNNEADTPDNFQSRRPNTSFCFLDIRSPGLGDTAMYLCATSRVTGMEETQYFGPGTRLLVL.

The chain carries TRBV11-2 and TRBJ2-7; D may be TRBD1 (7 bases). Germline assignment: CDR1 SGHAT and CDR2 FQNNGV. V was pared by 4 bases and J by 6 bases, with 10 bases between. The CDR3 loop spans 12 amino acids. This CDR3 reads CASSYQGGEQYF. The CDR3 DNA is TGTGCCAGCAGCTACCAGGGGGGCGAGCAGTACTTC.

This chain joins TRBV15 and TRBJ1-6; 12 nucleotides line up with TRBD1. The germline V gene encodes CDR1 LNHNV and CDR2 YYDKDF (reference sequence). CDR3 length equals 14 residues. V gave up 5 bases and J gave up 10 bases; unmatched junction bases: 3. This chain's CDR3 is CATSLGQGASPLHF. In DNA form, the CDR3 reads TGTGCCACCAGCCTGGGACAGGGGGCCTCACCCCTCCACTTT.

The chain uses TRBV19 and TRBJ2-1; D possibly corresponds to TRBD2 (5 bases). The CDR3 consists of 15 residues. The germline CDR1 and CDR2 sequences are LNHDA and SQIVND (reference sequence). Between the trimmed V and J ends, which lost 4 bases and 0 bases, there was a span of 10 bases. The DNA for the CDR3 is TGTGCCAGTAGTAGCGGGTTAAGCTCCTACAATGAGCAGTTCTTC. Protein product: CASSSGLSSYNEQFF.